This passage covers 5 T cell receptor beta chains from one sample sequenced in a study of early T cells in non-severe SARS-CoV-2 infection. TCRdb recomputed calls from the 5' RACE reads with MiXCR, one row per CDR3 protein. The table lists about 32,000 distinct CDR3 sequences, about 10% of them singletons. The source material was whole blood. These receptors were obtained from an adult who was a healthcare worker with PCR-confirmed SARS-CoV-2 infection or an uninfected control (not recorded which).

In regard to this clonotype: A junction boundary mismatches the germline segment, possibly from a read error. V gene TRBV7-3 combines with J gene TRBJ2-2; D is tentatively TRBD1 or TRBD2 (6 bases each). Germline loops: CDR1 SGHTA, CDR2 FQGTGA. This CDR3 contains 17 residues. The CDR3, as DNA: TGTGCCAGCAGCTTAACGGCGGGACAACTAAAGACCGGGGAGCTGCTTTTT. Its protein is CASSLTAGQLKTGELLF.

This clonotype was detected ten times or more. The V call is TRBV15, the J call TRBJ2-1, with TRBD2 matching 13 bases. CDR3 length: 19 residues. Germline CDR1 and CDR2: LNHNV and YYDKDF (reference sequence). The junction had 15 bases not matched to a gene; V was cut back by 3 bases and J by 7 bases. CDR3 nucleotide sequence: TGTGCCACCAGCAGTCAACAACTAGCGGGGGGGCGATTACGTAATGAGCAGTTCTTC. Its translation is CATSSQQLAGGRLRNEQFF.

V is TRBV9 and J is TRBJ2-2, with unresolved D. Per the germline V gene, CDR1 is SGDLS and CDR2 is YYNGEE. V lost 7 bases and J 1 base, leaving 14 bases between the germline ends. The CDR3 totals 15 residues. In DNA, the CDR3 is TGTGCCAGCTCCTCCGTGCAGAAGAACACCGGGGAGCTGTTTTTT. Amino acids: CASSSVQKNTGELFF. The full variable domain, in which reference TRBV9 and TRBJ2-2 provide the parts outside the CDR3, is DSGVTQTPKHLITATGQRVTLRCSPRSGDLSVYWYQQSLDQGLQFLIQYYNGEERAKGNILERFSAQQFPDLHSELNLSSLELGDSALYFCASSSVQKNTGELFFGEGSRLTVL.

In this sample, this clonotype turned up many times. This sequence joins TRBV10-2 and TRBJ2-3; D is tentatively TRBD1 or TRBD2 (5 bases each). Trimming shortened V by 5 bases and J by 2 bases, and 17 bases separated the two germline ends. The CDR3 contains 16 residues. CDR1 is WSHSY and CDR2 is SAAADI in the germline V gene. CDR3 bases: TGCGCCAGCAGTTTGGTGACGGGGCAGGACACAGATACGCAGTATTTT. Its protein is CASSLVTGQDTDTQYF.

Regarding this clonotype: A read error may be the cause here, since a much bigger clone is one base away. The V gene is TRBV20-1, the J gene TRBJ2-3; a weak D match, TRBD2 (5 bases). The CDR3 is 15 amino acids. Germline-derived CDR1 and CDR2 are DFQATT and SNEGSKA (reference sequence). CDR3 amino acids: CSAPRRGSTTETQYF. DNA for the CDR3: TGCAGTGCCCCGAGAAGAGGGAGTACTACAGAAACGCAGTATTTT.